Below, 21 T cell receptor beta chains from the same sample are listed, as sequenced in a study of spatial heterogeneity in lung cancer. Using its own MiXCR run on the 5' RACE reads, TCRdb lists one record per CDR3 protein. The table includes some 40,000 distinct CDR3 sequences, approximately 3.1% detected once. Stated time point: sample taken at primary tumor resection. The material sequenced was normal lung tissue next to the tumor, taken at surgery. The source of these receptors is a male donor with early-stage non-small cell lung cancer.

This clonotype came up many times. V gene TRBV12-3 or TRBV12-4 combines with J gene TRBJ1-4; TRBD1 is a possible D gene (6 bases). Trimming cost V 7 bases and J 8 bases, with 14 bases left between them. This CDR3 has 13 residues. Here the CDR3 DNA reads TGTGCCAGCAACCCTACAGGGCACGAAAAACTGTTTTTT. It specifies CASNPTGHEKLFF.

This clonotype was seen a few times. The CDR3: CANSGVHGELFF. The CDR3 DNA reads as TGTGCCAATAGCGGGGTGCACGGGGAGCTGTTTTTT. The J gene is TRBJ2-2, the V gene TRBV10-3, with TRBD2 matching 8 bases. V lost 10 bases, J lost 7 bases, and 5 bases stayed unmatched. From germline, CDR1 is ENHRY and CDR2 SYGVKD. The CDR3 is 12 residues long.

This clonotype has ten or more counts. The rearrangement uses TRBV7-9 and TRBJ1-1; D perhaps matches TRBD1 (5 bases). Trimming removed 10 bases from V and 2 bases from J, with 14 bases in between. Germline CDR1 is SEHNR and CDR2 is FQNEAQ (reference sequence). The length of the CDR3 is 13 residues. CDR3 DNA sequence: TGTGCCACCGCCGACAGTTTTAACACTGAAGCTTTCTTT. Translated: CATADSFNTEAFF.

The CDR3 bases are TGTGCCAGCAGCTTTTATAGCTATGGCTACACCTTC. This codes for CASSFYSYGYTF. The chain joins TRBV7-2 to TRBJ1-2; D is ambiguous. V lost 3 bases and J 4 bases, leaving 6 bases between the germline ends. Per germline, CDR1 SGHTA and CDR2 FQGNSA. The CDR3 extends over 12 amino acids.

The sample holds many counts of this clonotype. The rearrangement uses TRBV10-3 and TRBJ2-5; D is perhaps TRBD1 (6 bases). The CDR3 extends over 16 amino acids. Between the trimmed V and J ends, which lost 3 bases and 0 bases, there was a span of 14 bases. Germline CDR1 and CDR2: ENHRY and SYGVKD. The CDR3 loop is CAISEEQGSYQETQYF. CDR3 nucleotide sequence: TGTGCCATCAGTGAAGAGCAGGGGTCGTACCAAGAGACCCAGTACTTC.

This clonotype showed up many times. The rearrangement uses TRBV9 and TRBJ1-6; no firm D call. The CDR3 sequence is 14 residues long. V was trimmed by 1 base and J by 8 bases, leaving 10 bases between them. Germline V lookup: CDR1 SGDLS, CDR2 YYNGEE. The DNA of the CDR3 is TGTGCCAGCAGCGTACAGCCGGCTGATTCACCCCTCCACTTT. Amino acid sequence: CASSVQPADSPLHF.

The sample holds many counts of this clonotype. The chain has TRBV20-1 and TRBJ1-2, with TRBD1 as a possible D gene (6 bases). V was trimmed by 4 bases and J by 7 bases, leaving 19 bases between them. Germline V lookup: CDR1 DFQATT, CDR2 SNEGSKA (reference sequence). CDR3 length equals 14 residues. CDR3 DNA: TGCAGTGCTAAGGAAGGCACGGGGGGCGTTGGCTACACCTTC. It codes for CSAKEGTGGVGYTF.

This clonotype was observed many times. V and J are TRBV3-1 and TRBJ2-5, with unresolved D. The ends were cut back, 0 bases at V and 7 bases at J, with 6 bases in the middle. CDR1 and CDR2 from the germline V gene are LGHDT and YNNKEL (reference sequence). The CDR3 has 12 amino acids. CDR3 DNA: TGTGCCAGCAGCCAAGATGTAGGGACCCAGTACTTC. Translated: CASSQDVGTQYF.

This clonotype was recorded a few times. V and J are TRBV20-1 and TRBJ2-1; D is possibly TRBD1 or TRBD2 (5 bases each). Germline values: CDR1 DFQATT, CDR2 SNEGSKA (reference sequence). Trimming shortened V by 3 bases and J by 5 bases, and 8 bases separated the two germline ends. There are 12 residues in the CDR3. CDR3 in amino acids: CSARGRDNEQFF. As DNA, the CDR3 is TGCAGTGCTAGGGGACGAGACAATGAGCAGTTCTTC.

This clonotype was picked up many times. This chain joins TRBV6-6 and TRBJ2-7; no clear D gene. Germline lookup yields CDR1 MNHNY and CDR2 SVGAGI (reference sequence). The V gene lost 0 bases and the J gene lost 5 bases, with 5 bases spanning the gap. The CDR3 sequence is 12 residues long. This chain's CDR3 is CASSYSRNEQYF. The CDR3 nucleotides are TGTGCCAGCAGTTACTCCCGCAACGAGCAGTACTTC.

By sample fraction, this clonotype is large (0.1 to 1%). V usage is TRBV7-8 and J usage is TRBJ2-1; 7 bases match TRBD2. V lost 5 bases and J lost 8; bases outside the gene matches: 12. Germline V gives CDR1 SGHVS, CDR2 FQNEAQ. The CDR3 is 15 residues long. The DNA for the CDR3 is TGTGCCAGCAGCGTCTATACCCCCCGGGGGGATGAGCAGTTCTTC. It encodes CASSVYTPRGDEQFF.

This clonotype was recorded many times. The rearrangement links TRBV5-1 to TRBJ1-2, with D perhaps TRBD1 (6 bases). The CDR3 is made up of 15 amino acids. Germline CDR1 and CDR2: SGHRS and YFSETQ. The germline V and J ends were trimmed by 0 bases and 6 bases, with 15 bases remaining between them. The CDR3 bases are TGCGCCAGCAGCTTGGCCCAGGGGCGTTTCGATGGCTACACCTTC. It translates to CASSLAQGRFDGYTF.

This clonotype was picked up many times. The chain recombines TRBV2 with TRBJ2-1; 7 nucleotides match TRBD2. Germline lookup yields CDR1 SNHLY and CDR2 FYNNEI. V shed 8 bases and J 9 bases; nucleotides not matched to a gene: 10. The CDR3 consists of 13 residues. The CDR3 here is CASVGGNLLEQFF. CDR3 DNA: TGTGCCAGCGTGGGAGGGAATCTACTTGAGCAGTTCTTC. Drawing the rest from reference TRBV2 and TRBJ2-1, the complete variable domain is EPEVTQTPSHQVTQMGQEVILRCVPISNHLYFYWYRQILGQKVEFLVSFYNNEISEKSEIFDDQFSVERPDGSNFTLKIRSTKLEDSAMYFCASVGGNLLEQFFGPGTRLTVL.

The sample holds many counts of this clonotype. Here the CDR3 DNA reads TGCAGTGCTCAAAGGGAGTACAATGAGCAGTTCTTC. Amino acids: CSAQREYNEQFF. The chain links TRBV20-1 to TRBJ2-1; TRBD2 is a possible D gene (5 bases). The ends were cut back, 5 bases at V and 4 bases at J, with 9 bases in the middle. CDR3 size: 12 residues. Germline CDR1 reads DFQATT; CDR2 reads SNEGSKA (reference sequence).

This clonotype was detected many times. The genes are TRBV3-1 and TRBJ2-5; D is unclear. CDR1 is LGHDT and CDR2 is YNNKEL in the germline V gene (reference sequence). The CDR3 consists of 12 residues. The V and J ends lost 3 bases and 4 bases respectively, with 6 bases between them. CDR3 amino acids: CASSQSPETQYF. CDR3 nucleotide sequence: TGTGCCAGCAGCCAGAGCCCAGAGACCCAGTACTTC.

This clonotype was picked up many times. The rearrangement joins TRBV4-1 to TRBJ2-7; weak D call: TRBD1 (5 bases). Germline CDR1 and CDR2: MGHRA and YSYEKL. CDR3 length: 16 amino acids. V lost 3 bases to trimming and J lost 3 bases, with 18 bases between them. CDR3 in DNA: TGCGCCAGCAGCCAGACCCAGGACACAGGATACTACGAGCAGTACTTC. This encodes CASSQTQDTGYYEQYF.

This clonotype was recorded at least ten times. V gene TRBV6-1 combines with J gene TRBJ2-5; D not certain. The CDR3 runs to 12 residues. Germline CDR1 reads MNHNS; CDR2 reads SASEGT. Deletions cut 4 bases from V and 4 bases from J, with 7 bases between. The CDR3 DNA follows: TGTGCCAGCAGTGCGACCCGAGAGACCCAGTACTTC. This encodes CASSATRETQYF.

This clonotype was seen repeatedly, ten times or more. The V call is TRBV3-1, the J call TRBJ1-1, with 7 bases identical to TRBD1. V trimming: 2 bases; J trimming: 1 base; junction bases outside the gene matches: 7. Germline lookup yields CDR1 LGHDT and CDR2 YNNKEL (reference sequence). The CDR3 consists of 16 residues. CDR3 sequence reads: CASSQHTGTANTEAFF. The CDR3 bases are TGTGCCAGCAGCCAACACACCGGGACAGCGAACACTGAAGCTTTCTTT.

This clonotype was counted at least ten times. This chain uses TRBV4-1 with TRBJ2-1; 9 bases fit TRBD2. The ends lost 2 bases at V and 0 bases at J; junction bases unmatched: 17. Germline values: CDR1 MGHRA, CDR2 YSYEKL. The CDR3 totals 21 residues. The CDR3 DNA is TGCGCCAGCAGCCAAACAGGAGGGGTAGCGGGGGACCCGCGCTCCTACAATGAGCAGTTCTTC. It specifies CASSQTGGVAGDPRSYNEQFF.

Note on this clonotype: This may come from a read error, since a much larger clone is one base off. The chain employs TRBV20-1 and TRBJ2-3; TRBD2 might be the D (6 bases). With 6 bases removed from V and 12 bases from J, the gap between germline ends came to 22 bases. The CDR3 sequence is 13 residues long. Germline V CDR1 and CDR2: DFQATT, SNEGSKA (reference sequence). CDR3: CSAPPRAGSLQYF. The CDR3 DNA follows: TGCAGTGCCCCCCCAAGGGCGGGGAGCTTACAGTATTTT.

There are many counts of this clonotype. The V call is TRBV4-1, the J call TRBJ1-1, with no clear D. Germline lookup yields CDR1 MGHRA and CDR2 YSYEKL. CDR3 size: 16 residues. Trimming shortened V by 0 bases and J by 1 base, and 12 bases separated the two germline ends. The CDR3 is CASSQDWLEGNTEAFF. CDR3 coding DNA: TGCGCCAGCAGCCAAGATTGGTTGGAAGGGAACACTGAAGCTTTCTTT.